This TCR beta chain appears in the sequencing data of a study of blood T cells in healthy people across ages. The CDR3 has 13 residues. CDR1 is SQVTM, CDR2 ANQGSEA, per germline. Comments on this clonotype: What it binds is not known. The junction shows a germline mismatch at one end, possibly a read error.

Every sample yielded at least 6.5 million isolated PBMCs. Next came a second PCR, run for roughly 7 to 12 cycles, which used a sample-barcoded 5' primer along with a J-beta primer mix. Per-sample output comprised a minimum of 2.5 million paired-end reads containing CDR3. Using its own MiXCR run on the 5' RACE reads, TCRdb lists one record per CDR3 protein. The repertoire holds about 800,000 distinct CDR3 sequences, with roughly 25% as singletons. Study outcomes and limitations: Long-lived and aged donors differed, with more naive CD4+ cells and higher diversity in the long-lived.

The sample was also linked to a second study, of T cells of mothers and their children. This second report adds: Reverse transcription into cDNA received all extracted RNA, at roughly 1.6 ug per 15 ul.

The sample taken for sequencing was blood. This chain uses TRBV29-1 with TRBJ2-1, with D hard to call. This sequence was found in a boy younger than 18 in good health. The CDR3 coding sequence is TGCAGCGTAGTAACGGTATCCTACAATCAGCAGTTCTTC. Its translation is CSVVTVSYNQQFF.